The rows below give T cell receptor beta chains drawn from one sample of a study of T cells in Graves' hyperthyroidism and ophthalmopathy. TCRdb fed the multiplex PCR reads into MiXCR, producing one record per CDR3 protein. The data contain hundreds of thousands of distinct CDR3 sequences, 38% of them singletons. The sample consisted of blood. Receptors originate from a man aged 18 to 29 with Graves' hyperthyroidism. The CDR3 runs from the conserved cysteine through the conserved F or W. The order of the fields is D gene, J gene, clone size, V gene, CDR3 protein, CDR3 DNA. The D gene is left open where the match is weak. Clone size is given for some rows only: seen once, a few or many times, or a class if the clone is expanded.

>TRBD1|TRBJ1-1|many|TRBV6-6
CASSAGTGEGEAFF
TGTGCCAGCAGTGCCGGGACAGGGGAGGGTGAAGCTTTCTTT
>-|TRBJ1-6|many|TRBV7-9
CASAERGTSPLHF
TGTGCCAGCGCCGAGAGGGGAACGTCACCCCTCCACTTT
>-|TRBJ1-1|many|TRBV7-9
CASRSQGQNTEAFF
TGTGCCAGCAGGTCTCAGGGGCAGAACACTGAAGCTTTCTTT
>-|TRBJ1-1|-|TRBV7-2
CASSSVAGSSTEAFF
TGTGCCAGCAGCTCAGTCGCGGGATCTAGCACTGAAGCTTTCTTT
>-|TRBJ2-7|few|TRBV7-2
CASSFAPGGTYEQYF
TGTGCCAGCAGCTTCGCCCCAGGGGGGACCTACGAGCAGTACTTC
>TRBD1|TRBJ2-7|few|TRBV19
CASKDGQAAYEQYF
TGTGCCAGTAAGGACGGACAGGCTGCCTACGAGCAGTACTTC
>TRBD1|TRBJ1-6|many|TRBV10-2
CASSEGGDSPLHF
TGCGCCAGCAGTGAAGGGGGCGATTCACCCCTCCACTTT
>-|TRBJ1-1|few|TRBV5-6
CASSSAGSFTEAFF
TGTGCCAGCAGCTCGGCCGGGAGCTTCACTGAAGCTTTCTTT
>-|TRBJ1-5|many|TRBV7-2
CASSLEGTRLDQPQHF
TGTGCCAGCAGCTTAGAGGGGACCAGGCTTGATCAGCCCCAGCATTTT
>TRBD2|TRBJ2-5|once|TRBV24-1
CASSSGLAGVQETQYF
TGTGCCAGCAGTTCCGGACTAGCGGGAGTCCAAGAGACCCAGTACTTC
>TRBD1|TRBJ1-3|-|TRBV7-6
CASSLAWWGQGTSGNTIYF
TGTGCCAGCAGCTTAGCTTGGTGGGGACAGGGCACATCTGGAAACACCATATATTTT
>-|TRBJ1-1|once|TRBV4-1
CASSQDTKGTEAFF
TGCGCCAGCAGCCAAGATACCAAGGGCACTGAAGCTTTCTTT
>-|TRBJ2-7|many|TRBV29-1
CSVEDGRDRSYF
TGCAGCGTTGAAGATGGGCGAGATAGGTCGTACTTC
>TRBD1|TRBJ1-2|many|TRBV7-9
CASSLVDRDYGYTF
TGTGCCAGCAGCTTAGTCGACAGGGACTATGGCTACACCTTC
>-|TRBJ1-5|-|TRBV19
CASSRADRNNQPQHF
TGTGCCAGTAGTAGGGCCGACCGAAACAATCAGCCCCAGCATTTT
>-|TRBJ2-6|few|TRBV10-3
CAISERGPGANVLTF
TGTGCCATCAGTGAGCGGGGACCTGGGGCCAACGTCCTGACTTTC
>-|TRBJ2-6|few|TRBV7-9
CASSQGPSSGANVLTF
TGCGCCAGCAGCCAAGGTCCGAGCTCTGGGGCCAACGTCCTGACTTTC
>-|TRBJ1-1|few|TRBV4-1
CASSQGQEAFF
TGCGCCAGCAGCCAAGGACAGGAAGCTTTCTTT
>-|TRBJ2-7|-|TRBV20-1
CSARALDEQYF
TGCAGTGCTAGAGCATTGGACGAGCAGTACTTC
>-|TRBJ2-3|-|TRBV19
CASSIGAGGGDTQYF
TGTGCCAGTAGTATAGGAGCGGGCGGAGGAGATACGCAGTATTTT
>-|TRBJ2-7|-|TRBV10-3
CAISESSGNEQYF
TGTGCCATCAGTGAGTCCTCAGGGAACGAGCAGTACTTC
>-|TRBJ1-1|many|TRBV10-3
CAISDPGRGGIEAFF
TGTGCCATCAGTGACCCCGGGAGGGGAGGGATTGAAGCTTTCTTT
>-|TRBJ1-1|-|TRBV7-9
CASSLVQANTEAFF
TGTGCCAGCAGCTTAGTACAGGCGAACACTGAAGCTTTCTTT
>-|TRBJ2-2|-|TRBV15
CATSSSTTSGELFF
TGTGCCACCAGCAGCTCCACGACGTCCGGGGAGCTGTTTTTT
>-|TRBJ2-2|few|TRBV9
CASSNGNTGELFF
TGTGCCAGCTCAAACGGGAACACCGGGGAGCTGTTTTTT
>-|TRBJ2-5|-|TRBV27
CASRTTRQPQETQYF
TGTGCCAGCAGGACGACTCGGCAGCCCCAAGAGACCCAGTACTTC
>TRBD1|TRBJ1-5|-|TRBV10-2
CASSQTGTGDSNQPQHF
TGTGCCAGCAGCCAGACCGGGACAGGGGATAGCAATCAGCCCCAGCATTTT
>-|TRBJ2-2|many|TRBV7-3
CASSQAGPAGGELFF
TGTGCCAGCAGCCAAGCGGGCCCAGCGGGCGGGGAGCTGTTTTTT
>TRBD1|TRBJ1-5|-|TRBV2
CASTVQGADNQPQHF
TGTGCCAGCACAGTACAGGGGGCGGACAATCAGCCCCAGCATTTT
>-|TRBJ1-4|-|TRBV7-9
CASSYRGGTNEKLFF
TGTGCCAGCAGCTACCGCGGGGGAACTAATGAAAAACTGTTTTTT
>-|TRBJ1-6|many|TRBV24-1
CATSDPQGSRGSPLHF
TGTGCCACCAGTGATCCCCAGGGCTCACGGGGGTCACCCCTCCACTTT
>-|TRBJ2-2|-|TRBV19
CASSIDLVAGELFF
TGTGCCAGTAGTATAGATCTCGTTGCGGGGGAGCTGTTTTTT
>-|TRBJ2-1|-|TRBV10-3
CAARGGSGDYNEQFF
TGTGCCGCCCGTGGAGGTAGCGGCGATTACAATGAGCAGTTCTTC
>-|TRBJ2-7|-|TRBV7-9
CASSQSAGSDLYEQYF
TGTGCCAGCAGCCAGTCTGCAGGGTCCGACCTCTACGAGCAGTACTTC
>-|TRBJ2-7|once|TRBV10-3
CATGIQEGAYEQYF
TGTGCCACGGGAATACAGGAGGGGGCCTACGAGCAGTACTTC
>TRBD2|TRBJ2-5|few|TRBV11-2
CASSSWTSGQMETQYF
TGTGCCAGCAGTTCCTGGACTAGCGGGCAAATGGAGACCCAGTACTTC
>TRBD1|TRBJ1-1|-|TRBV20-1
CSAQQGSGTEAFF
TGCAGTGCTCAACAGGGGTCGGGCACTGAAGCTTTCTTT
>-|TRBJ2-5|-|TRBV7-2
CASRLEGEETQYF
TGTGCCAGCAGGTTAGAGGGGGAAGAGACCCAGTACTTC
>TRBD1|TRBJ2-5|many|TRBV25-1
CASSEFWTGLETQYF
TGTGCCAGCAGTGAATTCTGGACAGGCCTGGAGACCCAGTACTTC
>-|TRBJ2-7|-|TRBV20-1
CSARDPRGGLGEQYF
TGCAGTGCTAGAGATCCACGCGGGGGCCTTGGCGAGCAGTACTTC
>TRBD1|TRBJ1-5|many|TRBV19
CASSPAGTGTNQPQHF
TGTGCCAGTAGTCCCGCCGGGACAGGGACAAATCAGCCCCAGCATTTT
>-|TRBJ1-1|-|TRBV7-9
CASSPPLSEGGWTEAFF
TGTGCCAGCAGCCCCCCCCTCTCGGAGGGGGGGTGGACTGAAGCTTTCTTT
>-|TRBJ1-2|-|TRBV29-1
CSVGEGEGNTF
TGCAGCGTTGGGGAAGGCGAAGGGAACACCTTC
>-|TRBJ2-5|many|TRBV12-3/TRBV12-4
CASTPGTKGEETQYF
TGTGCCAGCACGCCGGGTACAAAGGGGGAAGAGACCCAGTACTTC
>-|TRBJ1-2|many|TRBV29-1
CSAAQGRDYGYTF
TGCAGCGCCGCTCAGGGCCGGGACTATGGCTACACCTTC
>-|TRBJ1-1|few|TRBV19
CASSTRGRHTEAFF
TGTGCCAGTAGTACCCGGGGGCGGCACACTGAAGCTTTCTTT
>TRBD1|TRBJ2-7|many|TRBV10-3
CAISPDRDYEQYF
TGTGCCATCAGCCCGGACAGGGACTACGAGCAGTACTTC
>TRBD2|TRBJ2-5|-|TRBV7-8
CASSWTSGGLGQETQYF
TGTGCCAGCAGCTGGACTAGCGGGGGCCTTGGCCAAGAGACCCAGTACTTC
>TRBD2|TRBJ2-2|-|TRBV7-3
CASSPGLAHTGELFF
TGTGCCAGCAGTCCGGGACTAGCGCACACCGGGGAGCTGTTTTTT
>-|TRBJ1-1|many|TRBV15
CATSRSQGGTEAFF
TGTGCCACCAGCAGATCACAGGGAGGCACTGAAGCTTTCTTT
>TRBD1|TRBJ2-6|-|TRBV20-1
CSAMGQGANVLTF
TGCAGTGCCATGGGACAGGGGGCCAACGTCCTGACTTTC
>-|TRBJ2-5|-|TRBV11-1
CASSLMAGYQETQYF
TGTGCCAGCAGCTTAATGGCGGGTTACCAAGAGACCCAGTACTTC
>-|TRBJ2-7|-|TRBV5-1
CASSHDSTYEQYF
TGCGCCAGCAGCCATGACAGTACCTACGAGCAGTACTTC